These T cell receptor beta chains were read from a single sample in a study of blood T cells in healthy people across ages. One entry per CDR3 protein results from TCRdb running MiXCR on the 5' RACE reads. The profile covers some 1.4 million distinct CDR3 sequences, with roughly 40% appearing a single time and approximately 7.9% taken by the ten largest. Sequences were obtained from blood. Source of these receptors: a woman younger than 35 in good health. CDR3s include the opening cysteine and the closing phenylalanine or tryptophan. The order of the fields is clone size, D gene, V gene, J gene, CDR3 protein, CDR3 DNA. A D gene is named only where the DNA matches it firmly. The size of a clone is reported for some rows only, either as once, few or many, or as a class for expanded clones.

size: few
D: -
V: TRBV29-1
J: TRBJ2-5
CDR3: CSVLKPGPNIGETQYF
DNA: TGCAGCGTTCTAAAACCGGGCCCCAATATAGGAGAGACCCAGTACTTC

size: -
D: -
V: TRBV6-2/TRBV6-3
J: TRBJ2-3
CDR3: CASSPTLEKWGTDTQYF
DNA: TGTGCCAGCAGTCCGACCCTAGAGAAGTGGGGCACAGATACGCAGTATTTT

size: -
D: -
V: TRBV12-3/TRBV12-4
J: TRBJ2-1
CDR3: CASSPSQRDKFF
DNA: TGTGCCAGCAGTCCCAGCCAGAGGGACAAGTTCTTC

size: few
D: TRBD1
V: TRBV5-1
J: TRBJ2-3
CDR3: CASSLAPGQKITDTQYF
DNA: TGCGCCAGCAGCTTGGCCCCGGGACAGAAAATCACAGATACGCAGTATTTT

size: -
D: -
V: TRBV29-1
J: TRBJ2-3
CDR3: CIVEEQRVDTQYF
DNA: TGCATCGTTGAAGAGCAACGGGTGGATACGCAGTATTTT

size: few
D: TRBD2
V: TRBV4-2
J: TRBJ2-3
CDR3: CASSQLRTSGGASDTQYF
DNA: TGTGCCAGCAGCCAACTGAGGACTAGCGGGGGGGCCTCAGATACGCAGTATTTT

size: few
D: TRBD1
V: TRBV28
J: TRBJ1-2
CDR3: CASSGQALGYTF
DNA: TGTGCCAGCAGCGGACAGGCGCTTGGCTACACCTTC

size: -
D: -
V: TRBV2
J: TRBJ2-2
CDR3: CASSVDFMNTGELFF
DNA: TGTGCCAGCAGTGTGGACTTTATGAACACCGGGGAGCTGTTTTTT

size: few
D: -
V: TRBV12-3/TRBV12-4
J: TRBJ1-4
CDR3: CASSSMGANEKLFF
DNA: TGTGCCAGCAGCTCGATGGGAGCTAATGAAAAACTGTTTTTT

size: -
D: -
V: TRBV7-9
J: TRBJ2-3
CDR3: CASSIETEGPDTQYF
DNA: TGTGCCAGCAGCATAGAGACAGAGGGTCCAGATACGCAGTATTTT

size: -
D: TRBD2
V: TRBV7-3
J: TRBJ2-2
CDR3: CASSSLPLGGTYRGELFF
DNA: TGTGCCAGCAGCTCCCTGCCCCTGGGGGGGACCTACCGGGGGGAGCTGTTTTTT

size: few
D: TRBD2
V: TRBV4-2
J: TRBJ2-5
CDR3: CASSQEWGGQETQYF
DNA: TGTGCCAGCAGCCAAGAATGGGGAGGGCAAGAGACCCAGTACTTC

size: few
D: -
V: TRBV20-1
J: TRBJ2-1
CDR3: CSGSPSVREQFF
DNA: TGCAGTGGGTCCCCATCGGTGCGTGAGCAGTTCTTC

size: -
D: -
V: TRBV7-2
J: TRBJ1-5
CDR3: CASSWDGGNQPQHF
DNA: TGTGCCAGCAGCTGGGATGGGGGCAATCAGCCCCAGCATTTT

size: many
D: TRBD1
V: TRBV6-2/TRBV6-3
J: TRBJ2-3
CDR3: CASSGGQGSTDTQYF
DNA: TGTGCCAGCAGTGGGGGACAGGGCAGCACAGATACGCAGTATTTT

size: few
D: -
V: TRBV28
J: TRBJ2-1
CDR3: CASSEVGFGDNEQFF
DNA: TGTGCCAGCAGTGAAGTGGGTTTTGGGGACAATGAGCAGTTCTTC

size: once
D: TRBD2
V: TRBV10-3
J: TRBJ2-1
CDR3: CAISDSSGGYNEQFF
DNA: TGTGCCATCAGTGATTCTAGCGGGGGTTACAATGAGCAGTTCTTC

size: -
D: TRBD2
V: TRBV20-1
J: TRBJ2-1
CDR3: CSARDLSGRLNEQFF
DNA: TGCAGTGCTAGAGATCTCAGCGGGAGATTGAATGAGCAGTTCTTC

size: few
D: TRBD1
V: TRBV28
J: TRBJ2-7
CDR3: CASTEDRGSYEQYF
DNA: TGTGCCAGCACCGAAGACAGGGGGTCCTACGAGCAGTACTTC

size: -
D: -
V: TRBV20-1
J: TRBJ2-1
CDR3: CSARAMGNEQFF
DNA: TGCAGTGCTAGAGCCATGGGCAATGAGCAGTTCTTC

size: few
D: -
V: TRBV10-3
J: TRBJ2-7
CDR3: CAISDLAGSSYEQYF
DNA: TGTGCCATCAGTGATCTGGCGGGATCCTCCTACGAGCAGTACTTC

size: few
D: TRBD1
V: TRBV12-3/TRBV12-4
J: TRBJ1-4
CDR3: CATLETRTGGEKLFF
DNA: TGTGCCACCTTAGAAACCCGGACAGGAGGTGAAAAACTGTTTTTT

size: -
D: -
V: TRBV25-1
J: TRBJ2-7
CDR3: CASSDRGLDNEQYF
DNA: TGTGCCAGCAGTGACCGGGGCCTCGACAATGAGCAGTACTTC

size: -
D: -
V: TRBV29-1
J: TRBJ1-2
CDR3: CSVTTGLANYGYTF
DNA: TGCAGCGTCACCACAGGGTTAGCTAACTATGGCTACACCTTC

size: -
D: -
V: TRBV7-9
J: TRBJ2-5
CDR3: CASSSLGVETQYF
DNA: TGTGCCAGCAGCTCTCTAGGGGTTGAGACCCAGTACTTC

size: -
D: TRBD1
V: TRBV2
J: TRBJ1-2
CDR3: CASSDNRGLYGYTF
DNA: TGTGCCAGCAGTGATAATAGGGGGCTATATGGCTACACCTTC

size: -
D: TRBD1
V: TRBV28
J: TRBJ1-5
CDR3: CASSNPSGQNQPQHF
DNA: TGTGCCAGCAGTAATCCTTCGGGACAGAATCAGCCCCAGCATTTT

size: -
D: -
V: TRBV5-1
J: TRBJ2-5
CDR3: CASSYDREEAQYF
DNA: TGCGCCAGCAGCTACGACAGAGAAGAGGCCCAGTACTTC

size: -
D: -
V: TRBV12-3/TRBV12-4
J: TRBJ2-5
CDR3: CASTEGSSGNEQYF
DNA: TGTGCCAGCACCGAAGGAAGTTCTGGCAATGAGCAGTACTTC

size: -
D: -
V: TRBV4-1
J: TRBJ1-2
CDR3: CASSQDGQPYGYTF
DNA: TGCGCCAGCAGCCAAGACGGGCAACCCTATGGCTACACCTTC